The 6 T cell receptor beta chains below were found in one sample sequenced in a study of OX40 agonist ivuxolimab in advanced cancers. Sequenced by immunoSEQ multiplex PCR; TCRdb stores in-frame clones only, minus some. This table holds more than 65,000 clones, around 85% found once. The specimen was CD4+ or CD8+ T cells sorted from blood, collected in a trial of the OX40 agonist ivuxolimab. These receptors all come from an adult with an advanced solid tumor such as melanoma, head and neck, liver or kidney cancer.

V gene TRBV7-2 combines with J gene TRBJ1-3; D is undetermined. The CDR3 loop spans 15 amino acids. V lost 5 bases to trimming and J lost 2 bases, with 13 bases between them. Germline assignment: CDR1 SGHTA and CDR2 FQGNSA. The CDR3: CASSLERSTGNTIYF. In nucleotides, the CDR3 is TGTGCCAGCAGCCTCGAAAGGTCGACTGGAAACACCATATATTTT.

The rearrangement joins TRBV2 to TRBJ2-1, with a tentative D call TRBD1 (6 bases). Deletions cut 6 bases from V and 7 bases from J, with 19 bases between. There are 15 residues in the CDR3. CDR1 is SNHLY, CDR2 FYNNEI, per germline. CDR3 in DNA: TGTGCCAGCAGAGAACAGGGTACGGCAAATAATGAGCAGTTCTTC. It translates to CASREQGTANNEQFF.

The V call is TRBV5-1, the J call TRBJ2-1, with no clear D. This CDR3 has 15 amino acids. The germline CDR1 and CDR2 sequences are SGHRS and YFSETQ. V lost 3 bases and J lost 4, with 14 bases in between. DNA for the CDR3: TGCGCCAGCAGCTCCGGCTACCGGGCGTACAATGAGCAGTTCTTC. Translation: CASSSGYRAYNEQFF.

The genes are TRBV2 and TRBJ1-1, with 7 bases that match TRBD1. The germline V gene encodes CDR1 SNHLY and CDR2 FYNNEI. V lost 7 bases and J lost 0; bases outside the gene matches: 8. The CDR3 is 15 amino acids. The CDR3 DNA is TGTGCCAGCAACGAACGACAGGGTGTGAACACTGAAGCTTTCTTT. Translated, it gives CASNERQGVNTEAFF. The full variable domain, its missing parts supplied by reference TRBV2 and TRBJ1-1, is EPEVTQTPSHQVTQMGQEVILRCVPISNHLYFYWYRQILGQKVEFLVSFYNNEISEKSEIFDDQFSVERPDGSNFTLKIRSTKLEDSAMYFCASNERQGVNTEAFFGQGTRLTVV.

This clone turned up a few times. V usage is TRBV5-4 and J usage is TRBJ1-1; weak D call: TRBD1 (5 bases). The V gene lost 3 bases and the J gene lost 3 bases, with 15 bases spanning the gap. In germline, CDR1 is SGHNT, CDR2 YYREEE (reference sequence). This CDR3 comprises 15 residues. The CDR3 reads CASSWAGARDTEAFF. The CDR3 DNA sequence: TGTGCCAGCAGCTGGGCTGGGGCGAGGGACACTGAAGCTTTCTTT.

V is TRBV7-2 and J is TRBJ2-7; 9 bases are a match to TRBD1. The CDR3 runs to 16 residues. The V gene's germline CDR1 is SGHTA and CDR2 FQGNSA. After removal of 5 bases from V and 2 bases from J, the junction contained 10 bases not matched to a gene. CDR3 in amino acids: CASSPYRDRVTYEQYF. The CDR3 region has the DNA TGTGCCAGCAGCCCATACCGGGACAGGGTCACCTACGAGCAGTACTTC. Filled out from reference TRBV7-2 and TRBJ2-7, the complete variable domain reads GAGVSQSPSNKVTEKGKDVELRCDPISGHTALYWYRQSLGQGLEFLIYFQGNSAPDKSGLPSDRFSAERTGGSVSTLTIQRTQQEDSAVYLCASSPYRDRVTYEQYFGPGTRLTVT.